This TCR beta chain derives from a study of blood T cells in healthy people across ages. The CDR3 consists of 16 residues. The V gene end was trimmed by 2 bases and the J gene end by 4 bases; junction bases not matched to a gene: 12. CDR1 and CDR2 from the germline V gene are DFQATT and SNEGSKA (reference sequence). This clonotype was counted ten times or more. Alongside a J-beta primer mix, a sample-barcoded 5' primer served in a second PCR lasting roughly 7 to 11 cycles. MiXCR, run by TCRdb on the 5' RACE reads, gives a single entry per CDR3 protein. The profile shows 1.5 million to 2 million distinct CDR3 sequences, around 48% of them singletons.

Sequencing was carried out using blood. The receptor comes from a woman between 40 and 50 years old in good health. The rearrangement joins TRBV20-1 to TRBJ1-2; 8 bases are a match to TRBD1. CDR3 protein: CSARSPVWGQAYGYTF. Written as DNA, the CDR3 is TGCAGTGCTAGATCGCCGGTTTGGGGACAGGCCTATGGCTACACCTTC.